These 28 T cell receptor beta chains share one sample of origin, sequenced in a study of T-cell memory formation after mild COVID-19. TCRdb analysed the 5' RACE reads with MiXCR anew, one entry per CDR3 protein. The sample shows some 290,000 distinct CDR3 sequences, about a sixth of them seen only once. Sequencing was carried out using PBMCs or a T cell subset sorted from them (not recorded which). Receptor source: a man younger than 30 who had mild COVID-19 (a few samples of this study predate the infection). Cell type and time point are not known.

This clonotype has only a few counts. V is TRBV2 and J is TRBJ2-1, with D perhaps given as TRBD1 or TRBD2 (6 bases each). The CDR3 consists of 13 residues. The germline gives CDR1 SNHLY, CDR2 FYNNEI. Deletions cut 4 bases from V and 9 bases from J, with 13 bases between. The CDR3 here is CASSGGLGGEQFF. The CDR3 nucleotides are TGTGCCAGCAGTGGGGGGCTGGGGGGTGAGCAGTTCTTC.

V gene TRBV9 combines with J gene TRBJ2-1; D may match TRBD1 or TRBD2 (5 bases each). The V gene's germline CDR1 is SGDLS and CDR2 YYNGEE. The CDR3 covers 16 residues. V was pared by 4 bases and J by 7 bases, with 21 bases between. CDR3 in amino acids: CASSLNRDLGVNEQFF. The CDR3 bases are TGTGCCAGCAGCTTAAACCGGGACCTAGGTGTGAATGAGCAGTTCTTC.

This clonotype was detected a few times. This chain uses TRBV7-9 with TRBJ2-5, with D possibly being TRBD1 or TRBD2 (5 bases each). Germline CDR1 SEHNR, CDR2 FQNEAQ (reference sequence). V was shortened by 7 bases and J by 4 bases, with 13 bases between the two germline ends. The CDR3 has 13 residues. The CDR3 region is CASTSGTGETQYF. For the CDR3, the DNA is TGTGCCAGCACCTCGGGGACCGGAGAGACCCAGTACTTC. Full variable domain (outside the CDR3, taken from reference TRBV7-9 and TRBJ2-5): DTGVSQNPRHKITKRGQNVTFRCDPISEHNRLYWYRQTLGQGPEFLTYFQNEAQLEKSRLLSDRFSAERPKGSFSTLEIQRTEQGDSAMYLCASTSGTGETQYFGPGTRLLVL.

This clonotype has only a few counts. The chain joins TRBV29-1 to TRBJ2-7; no reliable D call. This CDR3 is built from 13 residues. From germline, CDR1 is SQVTM and CDR2 ANQGSEA. V lost 4 bases, J lost 3 bases, and 13 bases lay in between. Here the CDR3 reads CSVGRSPNYEQYF. CDR3 DNA: TGCAGCGTTGGGCGAAGCCCCAACTACGAGCAGTACTTC.

The V and J genes are TRBV7-3 and TRBJ1-1, with D possibly TRBD1 on 6 matching bases. Germline loops: CDR1 SGHTA, CDR2 FQGTGA. The CDR3 is 19 amino acids. The V gene lost 5 bases and the J gene lost 1 base, with 26 bases spanning the gap. This chain's CDR3 is CASSPTIGGRDPGNTEAFF. CDR3 nucleotides: TGTGCCAGCAGCCCGACTATCGGGGGCAGGGACCCTGGGAACACTGAAGCTTTCTTT. Based on the CDR3 plus reference TRBV7-3 and TRBJ1-1, the full variable domain is GAGVSQTPSNKVTEKGKYVELRCDPISGHTALYWYRQSLGQGPEFLIYFQGTGAADDSGLPNDRFFAVRPEGSVSTLKIQRTERGDSAVYLCASSPTIGGRDPGNTEAFFGQGTRLTVV.

This chain connects TRBV19 to TRBJ2-3, with D tentatively TRBD1 or TRBD2 (6 bases each). The CDR3 has 15 amino acids. Between the trimmed V and J ends, which lost 5 bases and 0 bases, there was a span of 12 bases. Germline loops: CDR1 LNHDA, CDR2 SQIVND (reference sequence). The CDR3 spells CASSRGRASTDTQYF. CDR3 bases: TGTGCCAGTAGTCGGGGGCGGGCTAGCACAGATACGCAGTATTTT.

The V and J genes are TRBV7-3 and TRBJ2-7; 7 nucleotides align to TRBD2. Trimming at V came to 5 bases and at J to 3 bases, leaving 22 bases not matched to a gene. CDR3 size: 19 residues. Germline V gene sequence: CDR1 SGHTA, CDR2 FQGTGA. Here the CDR3 DNA reads TGTGCCAGCAGCCCCATTCTAGGCTTTCTAAGCGGGGCCTTCTACGAGCAGTACGTC. This encodes CASSPILGFLSGAFYEQYV.

In its sample, this clonotype was seen many times. The chain uses TRBV6-6 and TRBJ1-5; no clear D gene. The CDR3 spans 14 residues. Germline CDR1 reads MNHNY; CDR2 reads SVGAGI (reference sequence). V was cut by 2 bases and J by 6 bases, with 11 bases left in between. The CDR3 is CASSYRAPSQPQHF. The CDR3 DNA reads TGTGCCAGCAGTTACCGGGCCCCCAGTCAGCCCCAGCATTTT.

The V call is TRBV18, the J call TRBJ1-1; D is unclear. The CDR3 totals 15 residues. The germline gives CDR1 KGHSH, CDR2 LQKENI. V was trimmed by 0 bases and J by 1 base, leaving 9 bases between them. This CDR3 reads CASSPPASRNTEAFF. The CDR3 coding sequence is TGTGCCAGCTCACCACCTGCGTCAAGGAACACTGAAGCTTTCTTT.

Only a few counts were recorded for this clonotype. V is TRBV4-3 and J is TRBJ1-6; D not resolved. CDR3 size: 15 residues. Trimming removed 0 bases from V and 9 bases from J, with 12 bases in between. Germline V CDR1 and CDR2: LGHNA, YSLEER. The CDR3 loop is CASSQEEGLGSPLHF. CDR3 sequence (DNA): TGCGCCAGCAGCCAAGAAGAGGGCCTGGGTTCACCCCTCCACTTT.

The chain carries TRBV4-1 and TRBJ2-2; no reliable D call. Germline lookup yields CDR1 MGHRA and CDR2 YSYEKL. The CDR3 spans 12 residues. Deletions cut 4 bases from V and 8 bases from J, with 8 bases between. The CDR3 nucleotides are TGCGCCAGCAGCCCCCCTTGGGGGGAGCTGTTTTTT. As protein: CASSPPWGELFF.

This clonotype was recorded a few times. The J gene is TRBJ1-2, the V gene TRBV12-3 or TRBV12-4, with D unresolved. The CDR3 has 13 amino acids. The V end was cut by 4 bases, the J end by 3 bases, with 9 bases between. In DNA, the CDR3 is TGTGCCAGCAGTTGGACGGTACACTATGGCTACACCTTC. Translating gives CASSWTVHYGYTF.

This clonotype was found a few times. The rearrangement uses TRBV5-4 and TRBJ2-3; 7 positions match TRBD1. The germline gives CDR1 SGHNT, CDR2 YYREEE (reference sequence). J gave up 1 base and V 4 bases, and 12 bases lay outside the gene matches. The CDR3 has 17 amino acids. The CDR3 reads CASSPTPTGWGTDTQYF. CDR3 DNA sequence: TGTGCCAGCAGCCCGACCCCGACAGGGTGGGGCACAGATACGCAGTATTTT.

This clonotype was detected a few times. V is TRBV29-1 and J is TRBJ2-3; unclear D gene. This CDR3 has 11 residues. The germline CDR1 and CDR2 sequences are SQVTM and ANQGSEA. Trimming stripped 8 bases from V and 4 bases from J, with 10 bases between. The CDR3 loop reads CSLIFADTQYF. The CDR3, as DNA: TGCAGCCTCATCTTTGCAGATACGCAGTATTTT.

The sample holds a few counts of this clonotype. The chain combines TRBV20-1 with TRBJ1-1, with TRBD1 matching over 7 bases. The V gene end was trimmed by 0 bases and the J gene end by 8 bases; junction bases not matched to a gene: 12. CDR3 length: 15 amino acids. Germline CDR1 is DFQATT and CDR2 is SNEGSKA (reference sequence). Written as DNA, the CDR3 is TGCAGTGCTAGAGATCACAGGGGAGTGGGGACCGAAGCTTTCTTT. The encoded protein is CSARDHRGVGTEAFF.

Comments on this clonotype: Mismatch with germline at one junction end may stem from a read error. The chain is built from TRBV4-1 and TRBJ2-7; D gene uncertain. Germline CDR1 MGHRA, CDR2 YSYEKL. The length of the CDR3 is 14 residues. The CDR3 sequence: CASSQQDGPYVQYF. The CDR3 nucleotides read TGCGCCAGCAGCCAACAGGACGGACCCTACGTGCAGTACTTC.

This clonotype was recorded many times. J is TRBJ2-2 and V is TRBV29-1; no clear D gene. Per germline, CDR1 SQVTM and CDR2 ANQGSEA. The V gene lost 3 bases and the J gene lost 4 bases, with 6 bases spanning the gap. This CDR3 is 12 amino acids long. The DNA of the CDR3 is TGCAGCGTTGAGGGGTCCACCGGGGAGCTGTTTTTT. Translating it yields CSVEGSTGELFF.

The chain combines TRBV2 with TRBJ2-3, with D unresolved. The V end lost 6 bases, the J end lost 6 bases, and 13 bases lay between the germline ends. The germline V gene has CDR1 SNHLY and CDR2 FYNNEI. The CDR3 is made up of 13 amino acids. CDR3 in DNA: TGTGCCAGCAGATCACCCGACGCGGATACGCAGTATTTT. Translation: CASRSPDADTQYF.

This clonotype was counted a few times. The V call is TRBV6-5, the J call TRBJ1-1; TRBD1 might be the D (5 bases). The V end lost 1 base, the J end lost 1 base, and 10 bases lay between the germline ends. Germline loops: CDR1 MNHEY, CDR2 SVGAGI. The CDR3 totals 15 residues. The CDR3 sequence: CASSYWGGGNTEAFF. CDR3 nucleotide sequence: TGTGCCAGCAGTTACTGGGGCGGTGGGAACACTGAAGCTTTCTTT.

Only one count was recorded for this clonotype. The chain is built from TRBV4-1 and TRBJ2-5, with 10 bases aligning to TRBD1. Germline lookup yields CDR1 MGHRA and CDR2 YSYEKL. Unmatched junction bases numbered 9, after V lost 1 base and J lost 4 bases. The length of the CDR3 is 17 residues. The CDR3 protein is CASSQGTRTGGGETQYF. The DNA for the CDR3 is TGCGCCAGCAGCCAAGGGACCCGGACAGGGGGGGGAGAGACCCAGTACTTC.

The count of this clonotype is one. This chain connects TRBV11-2 to TRBJ1-4; D is unclear. V shed 0 bases and J shed 3 bases, with 17 bases lying between them. In germline, CDR1 is SGHAT, CDR2 FQNNGV. The CDR3 has 18 amino acids. CDR3 in amino acids: CASSLDRTNPGANEKLFF. DNA of the CDR3: TGTGCCAGCAGCTTAGATCGTACTAACCCCGGAGCTAATGAAAAACTGTTTTTT. Combining the CDR3 with reference TRBV11-2 and TRBJ1-4 gives the whole variable domain EAGVAQSPRYKIIEKRQSVAFWCNPISGHATLYWYQQILGQGPKLLIQFQNNGVVDDSQLPKDRFSAERLKGVDSTLKIQPAKLEDSAVYLCASSLDRTNPGANEKLFFGSGTQLSVL.

This clonotype came up many times. J is TRBJ2-7 and V is TRBV6-2 or TRBV6-3; D is uncertain. Trimming removed 0 bases from V and 0 bases from J, with 0 bases in between. This CDR3 contains 12 residues. The germline CDR1 and CDR2 sequences are MNHEY and SVGEGT. The CDR3 loop reads CASSYSSYEQYF. The DNA of the CDR3 is TGTGCCAGCAGTTACTCCTCCTACGAGCAGTACTTC.

This clonotype was detected a few times. The rearrangement links TRBV7-2 to TRBJ2-7, with TRBD2 as a possible D gene (5 bases). Trimming stripped 8 bases from V and 2 bases from J, with 16 bases between. Germline CDR1 SGHTA, CDR2 FQGNSA. The CDR3 length is 14 residues. The CDR3 nucleotides read TGTGCCAGCCACGGACTCTTTGCAACCTACGAGCAGTACTTC. It codes for CASHGLFATYEQYF.

The rearrangement joins TRBV5-5 to TRBJ2-1; D possibly corresponds to TRBD1 (6 bases). CDR1 is SGHKS, CDR2 YYEKEE, per germline (reference sequence). V was clipped by 0 bases and J by 4 bases, with 8 bases between them. This CDR3 is 14 amino acids long. The chain's CDR3 is CASSLEGVYNEQFF. The CDR3 DNA sequence: TGTGCCAGCAGCTTGGAGGGGGTTTACAATGAGCAGTTCTTC.

This clonotype was detected only a few times. The V and J genes are TRBV6-6 and TRBJ2-3; D ambiguous. The V gene's germline CDR1 is MNHNY and CDR2 SVGAGI (reference sequence). V gave up 0 bases and J gave up 2 bases, with 18 bases separating them. CDR3 length: 18 residues. The CDR3 region has the DNA TGTGCCAGCAGTTACTCGAAATTCCGAGATTCCGACACAGATACGCAGTATTTT. Protein sequence: CASSYSKFRDSDTDTQYF.

This clonotype was recorded a few times. V is TRBV7-7 and J is TRBJ2-5; 8 bases are shared with TRBD2. The CDR3 extends over 13 amino acids. The V gene's germline CDR1 is SSHAT and CDR2 FNYEAQ (reference sequence). V trimming: 5 bases; J trimming: 7 bases; junction bases outside the gene matches: 6. The CDR3 DNA sequence: TGTGCCAGCAGCCCTGACAGCGGGGGGACCCAGTACTTC. Its protein is CASSPDSGGTQYF.

The genes are TRBV5-1 and TRBJ2-2; tentatively, D is TRBD2 (6 bases). The CDR3 contains 15 residues. The germline gives CDR1 SGHRS, CDR2 YFSETQ. Trimming shortened V by 0 bases and J by 8 bases, and 14 bases separated the two germline ends. This chain's CDR3 is CASSLVAGSLGELFF. Written as DNA, the CDR3 is TGCGCCAGCAGCTTGGTTGCGGGGAGCCTAGGGGAGCTGTTTTTT.

The gene calls are TRBV20-1 and TRBJ1-1; D remains unclear. The CDR3 contains 11 residues. V was clipped by 6 bases and J by 1 base, with 6 bases between them. Germline V CDR1 and CDR2: DFQATT, SNEGSKA (reference sequence). DNA for the CDR3: TGCAGTGCCAACAAGAACACTGAAGCTTTCTTT. Translated, it gives CSANKNTEAFF.